These 22 T cell receptor beta chains originate from one sample sequenced in a study of T cell repertoires in ileal Crohn's disease. Clones were read by immunoSEQ multiplex PCR, and TCRdb kept only the in-frame ones, dropping some. The table lists about 14,000 clones, 70% of them singletons. The sequenced sample consisted of ileal tissue. The receptors here all came from an adult with Crohn's disease.

This sequence joins TRBV7-9 and TRBJ1-1; TRBD1 is a possible D gene (5 bases). This CDR3 comprises 15 residues. CDR1 is SEHNR, CDR2 FQNEAQ, per germline (reference sequence). V lost 3 bases, J lost 5 bases, and 16 bases lay in between. The chain's CDR3 is CASSFSPQGETEAFF. CDR3 nucleotide sequence: TGTGCCAGCAGCTTCTCCCCTCAGGGTGAAACTGAAGCTTTCTTT.

This chain connects TRBV19 to TRBJ1-1, with D uncertain. This CDR3 is built from 14 residues. The germline CDR1 and CDR2 sequences are LNHDA and SQIVND (reference sequence). Deletions cut 8 bases from V and 2 bases from J, with 15 bases between. The CDR3 region has the DNA TGTGCCAGTGCCAGAATCGACGGCAACACTGAAGCTTTCTTT. It yields the protein CASARIDGNTEAFF.

This clone was observed once. This chain links TRBV7-3 with TRBJ2-5, with 10 bases aligning to TRBD1. The germline V gene encodes CDR1 SGHTA and CDR2 FQGTGA. V shed 3 bases and J 5 bases; nucleotides not matched to a gene: 6. CDR3 length: 15 amino acids. The CDR3, as DNA: TGTGCCAGCAGCTTGGGACAGGGGTACCTGGAGACCCAGTACTTC. Translating gives CASSLGQGYLETQYF.

This chain links TRBV14 with TRBJ2-3; 10 positions match TRBD2. J was trimmed by 6 bases and V by 9 bases; bases with no gene match: 9. This CDR3 region has 14 residues. Looked up from germline, CDR1 is SGHDN and CDR2 is FVKESK. The DNA of the CDR3 is TGTGCCAGTGCCTTAGCGGGGGGTCTTGATACGCAGTATTTT. It is translated as CASALAGGLDTQYF.

The chain employs TRBV2 and TRBJ1-1; 8 bases line up with TRBD1. The V segment lost 7 bases and the J segment 5 bases; nucleotides outside the gene matches: 12. Germline loops: CDR1 SNHLY, CDR2 FYNNEI. The CDR3 totals 15 residues. CDR3 in amino acids: CASTRLDTGGTEAFF. The DNA of the CDR3 is TGTGCCAGCACCCGACTCGACACAGGGGGTACTGAAGCTTTCTTT.

This rearrangement joins TRBV27 to TRBJ2-4; 15 bases match TRBD2. This CDR3 contains 16 residues. CDR1 is MNHEY and CDR2 is SMNVEV in the germline V gene (reference sequence). The V gene end was trimmed by 2 bases and the J gene end by 9 bases; junction bases not matched to a gene: 5. The DNA of the CDR3 is TGTGCCAGCAGTTTACGGACTAGCGGGGGGGCCAGCATTCAGTACTTC. It encodes CASSLRTSGGASIQYF.

In this sample, this clone turned up once. The gene calls are TRBV19 and TRBJ2-2; tentatively, D is TRBD2 (5 bases). This CDR3 region has 15 residues. CDR1 is LNHDA, CDR2 SQIVND, per germline (reference sequence). V lost 7 bases and J 3 bases, leaving 15 bases between the germline ends. Here the CDR3 reads CASTPFGVDTGELFF. The CDR3 nucleotides read TGTGCCAGTACCCCCTTCGGGGTGGACACCGGGGAGCTGTTTTTT.

This chain links TRBV5-6 with TRBJ2-7; tentative D call: TRBD2 (7 bases). Germline CDR1 SGHDT, CDR2 YYEEEE. This CDR3 spans 16 amino acids. The ends were cut back, 4 bases at V and 7 bases at J, with 24 bases in the middle. The CDR3 region has the DNA TGTGCCAGCAGCCTCCCTCAAGACAGGAGGGGGGGAGAGCAGTACTTC. This sequence encodes CASSLPQDRRGGEQYF.

In its sample, this clone was seen once. This chain joins TRBV5-6 and TRBJ1-1, with unresolved D. V was trimmed by 5 bases and J by 2 bases, leaving 13 bases between them. CDR1 is SGHDT and CDR2 is YYEEEE in the germline V gene. There are 14 residues in the CDR3. CDR3 sequence: CASSLNRRNTEAFF. In DNA, the CDR3 is TGTGCCAGCAGTCTGAATCGGAGAAACACTGAAGCTTTCTTT.

The V gene is TRBV19, the J gene TRBJ1-4; no definite D call. V was shortened by 4 bases and J by 1 base, with 7 bases between the two germline ends. Per the germline V gene, CDR1 is LNHDA and CDR2 is SQIVND (reference sequence). CDR3 length equals 14 residues. The CDR3 nucleotides read TGTGCCAGTAGTAGGGGAGTAACTAATGAAAAACTGTTTTTT. This gives the protein CASSRGVTNEKLFF.

In this sample, this clone is medium-sized. The chain couples TRBV7-2 to TRBJ1-2, with D tentatively TRBD1 (5 bases). The CDR3 is made up of 14 amino acids. The ends were cut back, 2 bases at V and 4 bases at J, with 11 bases in the middle. Germline V CDR1 and CDR2: SGHTA, FQGNSA. CDR3 coding DNA: TGTGCCAGCAGCTTACCGGGGGGGACCTATGGCTACACCTTC. This codes for CASSLPGGTYGYTF.

This sequence joins TRBV30 and TRBJ2-3; D might be TRBD1 (5 bases). V was clipped by 4 bases and J by 3 bases, with 8 bases between them. Germline CDR1 GTSNPN, CDR2 SVGIG (reference sequence). This CDR3 is built from 12 residues. The CDR3 spells CAWTSGTDTQYF. CDR3 coding DNA: TGTGCCTGGACCTCAGGGACAGATACGCAGTATTTT.

The V call is TRBV7-8, the J call TRBJ2-7; 7 bases line up with TRBD1. Germline V CDR1 and CDR2: SGHVS, FQNEAQ. Trimming cost V 2 bases and J 0 bases; bases outside gene matches: 7. CDR3 length equals 16 residues. The CDR3 spells CASSLSSGQSSYEQYF. The CDR3 DNA is TGTGCCAGCAGCTTATCCTCGGGACAGAGCTCCTACGAGCAGTACTTC.

The chain uses TRBV5-4 and TRBJ2-3; 13 bases are shared with TRBD2. This CDR3 contains 16 residues. V shed 4 bases, J shed 6 bases, and the junction held 8 bases outside the gene matches. Germline loops: CDR1 SGHNT, CDR2 YYREEE (reference sequence). The CDR3 sequence: CASSVTSGGAYDTQYF. The DNA of the CDR3 is TGTGCCAGCAGCGTCACTAGCGGGGGGGCCTACGATACGCAGTATTTT.

The chain has TRBV18 and TRBJ1-1; tentative D call: TRBD1 (6 bases). The CDR3 spans 16 residues. The V end was cut by 4 bases, the J end by 1 base, with 16 bases between. Looked up from germline, CDR1 is KGHSH and CDR2 is LQKENI. Written as DNA, the CDR3 is TGTGCCAGCTCACTAACTTGGAACAGGGAGAACACTGAAGCTTTCTTT. Protein: CASSLTWNRENTEAFF.

The CDR3 reads CSVEDPSLAGGYTF. CDR3 coding DNA: TGCAGCGTTGAAGACCCGTCACTGGCCGGGGGCTACACCTTC. V usage is TRBV29-1 and J usage is TRBJ1-2; no definite D call. The V end was cut by 0 bases, the J end by 8 bases, with 16 bases between. Germline V CDR1 and CDR2: SQVTM, ANQGSEA. The CDR3 runs to 14 residues.

Turning to this clone: Since a much larger clone is just one base distant, this may be a read error. As DNA, the CDR3 is TGTGCCTGGAGTGTACGGTCATCCCTCCACTTT. Translation gives CAWSVRSSLHF. The gene calls are TRBV30 and TRBJ1-6; D gene uncertain. CDR1 is GTSNPN, CDR2 SVGIG, per germline (reference sequence). Trimming removed 0 bases from V and 14 bases from J, with 8 bases in between. The CDR3 is 11 amino acids.

The V and J genes are TRBV7-2 and TRBJ1-2; D call uncertain. The CDR3 totals 12 residues. In germline, CDR1 is SGHTA, CDR2 FQGNSA. The V end was cut by 5 bases, the J end by 5 bases, with 9 bases between. The CDR3 coding sequence is TGTGCCAGCAGCCCCGCGGATTATGGCTACACCTTC. Amino acid sequence: CASSPADYGYTF.

In DNA form, the CDR3 reads TGTGCCAGCAGCCTCGGAGGGGGCGGGGGGGCACGAGAGCAGTACTTC. Residues: CASSLGGGGGAREQYF. The rearrangement joins TRBV2 to TRBJ2-7; TRBD2 matches at 9 bases. Germline trimming cut 6 bases from V and 7 bases from J; bases unmatched to any gene: 16. Germline V CDR1 and CDR2: SNHLY, FYNNEI. The CDR3 sequence is 16 residues long.

The J gene is TRBJ2-7, the V gene TRBV10-3; maybe TRBD2 (7 bases). Deletions cut 3 bases from V and 0 bases from J, with 15 bases between. The V gene's germline CDR1 is ENHRY and CDR2 SYGVKD. The CDR3 has 16 amino acids. The CDR3 nucleotides read TGTGCCATCAGTGAAGGGGGGACGGGAGGCTCCTACGAGCAGTACTTC. It codes for CAISEGGTGGSYEQYF.

The chain joins TRBV29-1 to TRBJ2-7, with 7 positions matching TRBD1. The CDR3 covers 13 residues. Germline trimming cut 3 bases from V and 5 bases from J; bases unmatched to any gene: 7. CDR1 SQVTM and CDR2 ANQGSEA come from the germline V gene. The DNA of the CDR3 is TGCAGCGTTGAGGCAGGGGGAAGGGACGAGCAGTACTTC. It encodes CSVEAGGRDEQYF.

The V and J genes are TRBV5-1 and TRBJ2-7, with 10 bases fitting TRBD2. The CDR3 has 17 amino acids. Germline V gene lookup returns CDR1 SGHRS and CDR2 YFSETQ. With 4 bases clipped from V and 3 bases from J, the junction kept 13 bases outside the gene matches. CDR3 sequence (DNA): TGCGCCAGCAGCCGTCAAGGGTTAGCGGGGGGCTTCTACGAGCAGTACTTC. Its protein is CASSRQGLAGGFYEQYF.